The 27 T cell receptor beta chains presented below share a single source sample, sequenced in a study of tumor-infiltrating lymphocytes in localized non-small cell lung cancer. TCRdb's copy holds only in-frame clones and misses some; the assay was immunoSEQ multiplex PCR. The table has 9,500 to 15,000 clones, around 78% seen once. Sequenced sample: lung tumor tissue. These receptors all stem from a human donor with non-small cell lung cancer.

The chain carries TRBV9 and TRBJ1-6, with 9 nucleotides matching TRBD1. The CDR3 runs 15 residues. V was clipped by 10 bases and J by 6 bases; unmatched bases: 11. CDR1 SGDLS and CDR2 YYNGEE come from the germline V gene. The CDR3 here is CAGWDRDFGNSPLHF. For the CDR3, the DNA is TGTGCCGGCTGGGACAGGGACTTTGGTAATTCACCCCTCCACTTT.

For this clone: At one of its ends the junction is not consistent with the germline gene, which may arise from a read error. The V and J genes are TRBV4-3 and TRBJ2-3; a possible D gene is TRBD1 (5 bases). The CDR3 is 16 residues long. Germline-derived CDR1 and CDR2 are LGHNA and YSLEER. The CDR3 coding sequence is TGCGCCAGCTCCAAGACAGCTCCACTCAGCACAGATATGCAGTATTTT. Translating it yields CASSKTAPLSTDMQYF.

This clone was counted between two and nine times. The rearrangement joins TRBV29-1 to TRBJ2-5; D is uncertain. The V end was cut by 6 bases, the J end by 1 base, with 9 bases between. Looked up from germline, CDR1 is SQVTM and CDR2 is ANQGSEA. The CDR3 consists of 12 residues. Written as DNA, the CDR3 is TGCAGCGTACCAAGAGCCCAAGAGACCCAGTACTTC. This gives the protein CSVPRAQETQYF.

V and J are TRBV11-2 and TRBJ2-2; a weak D match, TRBD1 (6 bases). The CDR3 totals 15 residues. V was clipped by 1 base and J by 4 bases, with 10 bases between them. Per the germline V gene, CDR1 is SGHAT and CDR2 is FQNNGV. The CDR3 DNA sequence: TGTGCCAGCAGCTTAGTCCTAGGGGGCACCGGGGAGCTGTTTTTT. Its protein product is CASSLVLGGTGELFF.

The sample holds a few counts of this clone. This chain connects TRBV13 to TRBJ1-1; D remains unclear. The germline gives CDR1 PRHDT, CDR2 FYEKMQ (reference sequence). This CDR3 region has 17 residues. Trimming took 4 bases from V and 11 from J, leaving 29 bases between them. CDR3 sequence: CASSSDQGLYRPNSAFF. The CDR3 DNA sequence: TGTGCCAGCAGCTCCGATCAAGGGTTGTACAGACCCAACTCCGCTTTCTTT.

This rearrangement joins TRBV9 to TRBJ2-7, with 11 bases identical to TRBD2. The CDR3 totals 14 residues. The germline CDR1 and CDR2 sequences are SGDLS and YYNGEE. J was trimmed by 5 bases and V by 3 bases; bases with no gene match: 4. The chain's CDR3 is CASSGASGRNEQYF. DNA for the CDR3: TGTGCCAGCAGCGGTGCTAGCGGGAGGAACGAGCAGTACTTC.

The J gene is TRBJ1-4, the V gene TRBV6-5; D is possibly TRBD1 (6 bases). CDR3 size: 15 residues. The V end lost 2 bases, the J end lost 4 bases, and 11 bases lay between the germline ends. The germline gives CDR1 MNHEY, CDR2 SVGAGI. The CDR3 sequence is CASSYRTAFNEKLFF. CDR3 coding DNA: TGTGCCAGCAGTTACCGGACAGCTTTTAATGAAAAACTGTTTTTT.

The chain joins TRBV10-3 to TRBJ2-3; 15 nucleotides agree with TRBD2. Germline V lookup: CDR1 ENHRY, CDR2 SYGVKD. Germline trimming cut 3 bases from V and 1 base from J; bases unmatched to any gene: 5. The CDR3 contains 18 residues. The CDR3 region is CAISDGTSGRYGTDTQYF. The CDR3 DNA reads as TGTGCCATCAGTGATGGGACTAGCGGGAGGTACGGCACAGATACGCAGTATTTT.

J is TRBJ2-5 and V is TRBV5-4; 7 bases align to TRBD1. V dropped 2 bases and J dropped 1; count of bases not matched to a gene: 2. The CDR3 has 14 amino acids. Germline CDR1 SGHNT, CDR2 YYREEE (reference sequence). For the CDR3, the DNA is TGTGCCAGCAGCTTCCGACAGGGCCAAGAGACCCAGTACTTC. It yields the protein CASSFRQGQETQYF.

The J gene is TRBJ1-1, the V gene TRBV9, with a weak D call TRBD1 (5 bases). Germline V gene lookup returns CDR1 SGDLS and CDR2 YYNGEE. The V gene lost 4 bases and the J gene lost 3 bases, with 10 bases spanning the gap. The CDR3 sequence is 13 residues long. The CDR3 bases are TGTGCCAGCAGCATTCGGGACTACACTGAAGCTTTCTTT. Translated, it gives CASSIRDYTEAFF.

The CDR3 protein is CASSLWSLLNYGYTF. As DNA, the CDR3 is TGTGCCAGCAGTTTATGGAGTCTTCTTAACTATGGCTACACCTTC. The chain uses TRBV28 and TRBJ1-2; D ambiguous. The germline V and J ends were trimmed by 0 bases and 1 base, with 9 bases remaining between them. CDR1 and CDR2 from the germline V gene are MDHEN and SYDVKM. There are 15 residues in the CDR3.

V gene TRBV19 combines with J gene TRBJ2-2, with TRBD1 matching 9 bases. After removal of 5 bases from V and 7 bases from J, the junction contained 8 bases not matched to a gene. Germline V CDR1 and CDR2: LNHDA, SQIVND (reference sequence). The CDR3 has 15 amino acids. The CDR3 DNA sequence: TGTGCCAGTAGTCCGGACAGGGGAACGGGCGGGGAGCTGTTTTTT. It translates to CASSPDRGTGGELFF.

The chain has TRBV9 and TRBJ2-2, with 11 bases aligning to TRBD1. Germline-derived CDR1 and CDR2 are SGDLS and YYNGEE. V dropped 2 bases and J dropped 6; count of bases not matched to a gene: 6. There are 16 residues in the CDR3. The CDR3 DNA follows: TGTGCCAGCAGCGTCTGGGGACAGGGGGTCTCCGGGGAGCTGTTTTTT. Translation: CASSVWGQGVSGELFF.

This clone was recorded a few times. The gene calls are TRBV5-1 and TRBJ1-2; tentative D call: TRBD1 (5 bases). CDR1 and CDR2 from the germline V gene are SGHRS and YFSETQ. The CDR3 has 13 residues. V was pared by 0 bases and J by 7 bases, with 10 bases between. The CDR3 loop is CASSLEGTGGYTF. The DNA of the CDR3 is TGCGCCAGCAGCTTGGAAGGGACGGGTGGCTACACCTTC. The full variable domain, with the rest looked up from reference TRBV5-1 and TRBJ1-2, is KAGVTQTPRYLIKTRGQQVTLSCSPISGHRSVSWYQQTPGQGLQFLFEYFSETQRNKGNFPGRFSGRQFSNSRSEMNVSTLELGDSALYLCASSLEGTGGYTFGSGTRLTVV.

By its share, this clone is medium-sized. The chain has TRBV7-2 and TRBJ1-5, with D unresolved. The CDR3 has 15 residues. Germline V gene data show CDR1 as SGHTA and CDR2 as FQGNSA. Trimming left V 5 bases short and J 4 bases short, with 15 bases between. The CDR3 region is CASSPIRGSNQPQHF. The CDR3 DNA reads as TGTGCCAGCAGCCCTATCAGAGGGAGTAATCAGCCCCAGCATTTT. The full variable domain, in which reference TRBV7-2 and TRBJ1-5 provide the parts outside the CDR3, is GAGVSQSPSNKVTEKGKDVELRCDPISGHTALYWYRQSLGQGLEFLIYFQGNSAPDKSGLPSDRFSAERTGGSVSTLTIQRTQQEDSAVYLCASSPIRGSNQPQHFGDGTRLSIL.

The J gene is TRBJ2-7, the V gene TRBV27; no firm D call. With 6 bases removed from V and 0 bases from J, the gap between germline ends came to 9 bases. The CDR3 loop spans 13 amino acids. The germline V gene has CDR1 MNHEY and CDR2 SMNVEV (reference sequence). The DNA for the CDR3 is TGTGCCAGCAGACCGAAAAGCTCCTACGAGCAGTACTTC. Encoded protein: CASRPKSSYEQYF.

J is TRBJ2-3 and V is TRBV5-1; the match to TRBD1 covers 9 bases. The CDR3 totals 16 residues. With 7 bases clipped from V and 3 bases from J, the junction kept 12 bases outside the gene matches. Germline CDR1 is SGHRS and CDR2 is YFSETQ. CDR3 sequence reads: CASGSGTGRETDTQYF. The CDR3 region has the DNA TGCGCCAGCGGATCCGGGACAGGGCGGGAGACAGATACGCAGTATTTT.

The CDR3 bases are TGTGCCAGCACCGATGGTTTGGGGCCTGAAGCTTTCTTT. Its translation: CASTDGLGPEAFF. The chain is built from TRBV11-2 and TRBJ1-1; TRBD1 is a possible D gene (5 bases). This CDR3 region has 13 residues. V was trimmed by 7 bases and J by 6 bases, leaving 15 bases between them. Germline V CDR1 and CDR2: SGHAT, FQNNGV.

This rearrangement joins TRBV5-5 to TRBJ2-3; the match to TRBD2 covers 9 bases. The ends lost 0 bases at V and 1 base at J; junction bases unmatched: 3. The length of the CDR3 is 16 residues. Per germline, CDR1 SGHKS and CDR2 YYEKEE (reference sequence). The CDR3 spells CASSLGSSGGTDTQYF. The CDR3 DNA sequence: TGTGCCAGCAGCTTGGGGTCTAGCGGGGGCACAGATACGCAGTATTTT. The whole variable domain, remainder taken from reference TRBV5-5 and TRBJ2-3, is DAGVTQSPTHLIKTRGQQVTLRCSPISGHKSVSWYQQVLGQGPQFIFQYYEKEERGRGNFPDRFSARQFPNYSSELNVNALLLGDSALYLCASSLGSSGGTDTQYFGPGTRLTVL.

This chain joins TRBV9 and TRBJ1-1; D possibly corresponds to TRBD1 (6 bases). Trimming took off 4 bases at V and 0 bases at J, with 13 bases between the two ends. In germline, CDR1 is SGDLS, CDR2 YYNGEE. The CDR3 consists of 15 residues. The CDR3 loop reads CASSPRGDLNTEAFF. The CDR3 DNA reads as TGTGCCAGCAGCCCGAGGGGGGACTTGAACACTGAAGCTTTCTTT.

Relative to its sample, this clone is medium-sized. V gene TRBV9 combines with J gene TRBJ2-1, with TRBD2 identical over 11 bases. The CDR3 has 16 residues. V was clipped by 3 bases and J by 9 bases; unmatched bases: 11. The germline V gene encodes CDR1 SGDLS and CDR2 YYNGEE. The DNA of the CDR3 is TGTGCCAGCAGCGCCAGCCTAGCGGGGGGTTTCGGTGAGCAGTTCTTC. This translates into CASSASLAGGFGEQFF.

The V gene is TRBV10-3, the J gene TRBJ2-1, with TRBD2 identical over 9 bases. V was clipped by 3 bases and J by 4 bases; unmatched bases: 13. The CDR3 is 18 residues long. Germline V gene lookup returns CDR1 ENHRY and CDR2 SYGVKD. Here the CDR3 reads CAISDDLAGGILYNEQFF. Here the CDR3 DNA reads TGTGCCATCAGTGACGACCTGGCGGGAGGGATTTTATACAATGAGCAGTTCTTC.

The sample holds one count of this clone. V is TRBV7-6 and J is TRBJ2-5; 16 positions match TRBD2. Per the germline V gene, CDR1 is SGHVS and CDR2 is FNYEAQ. CDR3 length: 15 amino acids. V shed 6 bases, J shed 5 bases, and the junction held 3 bases outside the gene matches. Here the CDR3 reads CASRGTSGGAETQYF. In nucleotides, the CDR3 is TGTGCCAGCAGGGGGACTAGCGGGGGGGCCGAGACCCAGTACTTC.

This chain links TRBV6-5 with TRBJ2-7, with a weak D call TRBD2 (5 bases). Between the trimmed V and J ends, which lost 3 bases and 1 base, there was a span of 13 bases. Looked up from germline, CDR1 is MNHEY and CDR2 is SVGAGI. The CDR3 consists of 15 residues. The CDR3 nucleotides are TGTGCCAGCAGTTATTATGTTGAGGGTTCCTACGAGCAGTACTTC. Protein product: CASSYYVEGSYEQYF.

This clone was counted only a few times. The V call is TRBV29-1, the J call TRBJ1-1; no firm D call. This CDR3 contains 11 residues. Trimming pared 6 bases from V and 3 bases from J, leaving 8 bases between. From germline, CDR1 is SQVTM and CDR2 ANQGSEA. The CDR3 DNA reads as TGCAGCGTCAGCCACCACACTGAAGCTTTCTTT. Protein: CSVSHHTEAFF.

This clone was picked up one time. The chain is built from TRBV30 and TRBJ1-3; D call uncertain. V was clipped by 3 bases and J by 3 bases, with 12 bases between them. Germline CDR1 and CDR2: GTSNPN and SVGIG (reference sequence). CDR3 length: 14 residues. CDR3 residues: CAWRQGTFGNTIYF. Written as DNA, the CDR3 is TGTGCCTGGAGGCAAGGAACTTTTGGAAACACCATATATTTT.

The chain uses TRBV6-5 and TRBJ1-1; weak D call: TRBD1 (5 bases). Germline CDR1 and CDR2: MNHEY and SVGAGI. There are 13 residues in the CDR3. V was shortened by 0 bases and J by 4 bases, with 6 bases between the two germline ends. CDR3 region: CASSYSGGTEAFF. Here the CDR3 DNA reads TGTGCCAGCAGTTACTCGGGGGGCACTGAAGCTTTCTTT.